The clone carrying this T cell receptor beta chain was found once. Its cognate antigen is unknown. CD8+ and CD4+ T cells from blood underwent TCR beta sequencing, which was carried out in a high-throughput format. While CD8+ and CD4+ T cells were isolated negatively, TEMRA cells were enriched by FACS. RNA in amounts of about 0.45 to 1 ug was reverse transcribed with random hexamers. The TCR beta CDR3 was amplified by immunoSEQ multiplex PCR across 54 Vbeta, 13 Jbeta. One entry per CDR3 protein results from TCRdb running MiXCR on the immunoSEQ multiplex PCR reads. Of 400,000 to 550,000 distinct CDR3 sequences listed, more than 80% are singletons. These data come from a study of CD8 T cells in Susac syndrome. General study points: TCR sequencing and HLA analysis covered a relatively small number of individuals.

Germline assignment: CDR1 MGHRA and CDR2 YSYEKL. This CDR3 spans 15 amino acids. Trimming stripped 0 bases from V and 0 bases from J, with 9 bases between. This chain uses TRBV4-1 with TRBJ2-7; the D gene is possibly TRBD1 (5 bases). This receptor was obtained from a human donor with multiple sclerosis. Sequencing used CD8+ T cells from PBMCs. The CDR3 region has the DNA TGCGCCAGCAGCCAAGATTCGACAGTCTCCTACGAGCAGTACTTC. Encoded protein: CASSQDSTVSYEQYF.